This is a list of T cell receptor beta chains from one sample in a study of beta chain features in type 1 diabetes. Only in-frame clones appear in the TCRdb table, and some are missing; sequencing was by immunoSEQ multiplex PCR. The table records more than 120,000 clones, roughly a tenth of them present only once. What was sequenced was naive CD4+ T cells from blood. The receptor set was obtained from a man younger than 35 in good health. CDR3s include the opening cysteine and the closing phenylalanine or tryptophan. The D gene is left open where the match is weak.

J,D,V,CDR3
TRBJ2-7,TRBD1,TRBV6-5,CASSYSTGDLYEQYF
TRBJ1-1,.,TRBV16,CASNLGNTEAFF
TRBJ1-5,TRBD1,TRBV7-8,CASSDRGDSQPQHF
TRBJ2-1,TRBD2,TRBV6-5,CASSQDSGGYNEQFF
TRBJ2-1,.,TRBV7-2,CASSLDGGDNEQFF
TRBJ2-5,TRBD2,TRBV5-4,CASSILAGGRETQYF
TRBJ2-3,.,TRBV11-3,CASSFFPSTDTQYF
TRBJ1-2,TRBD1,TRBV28,CASRPGQGTNYGYTF
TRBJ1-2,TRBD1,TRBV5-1,CASSPGGTGVPYGYTF
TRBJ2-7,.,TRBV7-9,CASSLGTWRNEQYF
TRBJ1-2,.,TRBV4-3,CASSQDNSLGYTF
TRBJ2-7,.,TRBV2,CASSQRAGLDEQYF
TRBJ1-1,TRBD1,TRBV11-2,CASSPRQGANTEAFF
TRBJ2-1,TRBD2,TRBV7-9,CASSLFPRGGDEQFF
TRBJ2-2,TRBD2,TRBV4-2,CASSHLLAGDYTGELFF
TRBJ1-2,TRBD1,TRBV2,CASFGQGSIVEGYTF
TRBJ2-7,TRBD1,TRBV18,CASSLRQGADEQYF
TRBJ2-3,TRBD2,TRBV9,CASSARVSGGGKISTDTQYF
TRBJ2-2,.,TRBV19,CASIRTANTGELFF
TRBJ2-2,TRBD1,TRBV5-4,CASSPRTGPGGELFF
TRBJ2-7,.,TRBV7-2,CASSPSVRISSYEQYF
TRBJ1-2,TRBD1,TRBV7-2,CASSWDSYGYTF
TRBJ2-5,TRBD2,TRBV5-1,CASSLEGLAGQETQYF
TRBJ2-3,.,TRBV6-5,CAVRRGSDTQYF
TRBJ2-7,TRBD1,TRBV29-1,CSVPGQGTHEQYF
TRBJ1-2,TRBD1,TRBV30,CARMDRGDYGYTF
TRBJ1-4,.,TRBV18,CASSPLRQAEKLFF